The clone carrying this T cell receptor beta chain was counted a single time. No antigen is known for it. The protocol was immunoSEQ multiplex PCR, while the TCRdb copy is restricted to in-frame clones and leaves out a portion. The table lists more than 20,000 clones, approximately 85% of them singletons, with roughly 0.99% in the top ten. The data belong to a study of graft-versus-host responses after intestinal transplantation. Overall study context: Recipients received multivisceral, liver-intestinal, or isolated intestinal transplants. Regarding the study as a whole: Allograft clonal ratios (graft-versus-host to host-versus-graft) were high in patients who had graft-donor T cell macrochimerism. Peak circulating GvH clone levels were associated with early post-transplant HvG declines. Ileal or blood samples showed some GvH clones first, and such clones were also found in recipient marrow.

This TCR was sampled from a human patient who received an intestinal transplant, so some T cells may come from the graft donor. Sequences were derived from PBMCs, sampled approximately 450 days after intestinal transplant.

The CDR3 DNA is TGTGCCAGCAGAACTAGCAGTGGGGAGACCCAGTACTTC. It codes for CASRTSSGETQYF. V usage is TRBV6-1 and J usage is TRBJ2-5, with D tentatively TRBD2 (6 bases). CDR3 length equals 13 residues. V dropped 6 bases and J dropped 5 bases, with 13 bases sitting between them. Germline V lookup: CDR1 MNHNS, CDR2 SASEGT.